This paragraph covers one T cell receptor (beta chain) sequence. The clone's antigen remains unknown. There are no base qualities to consult, and no much larger clone falls within one base. Libraries were made using 5' RACE. TCRdb lists the instrument as Illumina HiSeq 2500. A second roughly 7 to 11 cycle PCR used a sample-barcoded 5' primer and a J-beta primer mix. A template-switch 5' adaptor carrying 12 random nucleotides introduced a unique molecular identifier onto each TCR beta cDNA molecule. Each sample yielded at least 3 million CDR3-containing paired-end reads. First-strand cDNA synthesis was performed from all RNA using the Mint cDNA synthesis kit, with priming by a TRBC-specific oligonucleotide. After uracil-DNA glycosylase treatment, a first 18-cycle PCR used universal primers M1SS and BC2_uni_R on all cDNA. In the source study's methods: Normalization of each sample was performed by random selection of 1 million high-quality reads, each carrying a distinct molecular identifier. Reads sharing molecular identifiers were discarded rather than binned into consensus sequences. CDR3 identification, clonotype clustering and error correction used MiTCR with a Q25 quality threshold and the strictest error-elimination algorithm. A nonparametric unseen species model with Euler transformation was used to estimate a lower bound on total TCR beta diversity. TCRdb trimmed public reads at Q25 via fastp, called clones via MiXCR and kept in-frame beta chains. Each entry is one CDR3 protein sequence, shown with its most common DNA and genes. TCRdb's processing, not the study's, gives the V and J calls here. Present in this sample are fewer than 700,000 distinct CDR3 sequences, 40% to 45% of which were seen just once. The top ten clonotypes cover approximately 31% of the sample.

Systemically healthy Caucasian individuals from Russia, roughly 40 in total and aged about 6 to 100 years, were included as donors. Approximately 9.3 milliliters of peripheral blood were drawn from each donor into EDTA-treated Vacutainer tubes. Ficoll-Paque density-gradient centrifugation was used to isolate PBMCs, with at least 6.5 million per sample. Trizol reagent was used to extract total RNA from PBMCs, with at least 6 micrograms per sample. For every donor, an aliquot of PBMCs went through flow cytometry to measure the percentages of naive CD45RAhigh/CD27high T cells. From the germline V gene, CDR1 is SNHLY and CDR2 is FYNNEI. The CDR3 has 13 amino acids, counting the end cysteine and phenylalanine. The kept DNA is CDR3 alone, 39 bases in frame from the first base. Germline trimming amounts to 1 base on V and 10 bases on J, with 4 as the count of junction bases outside the gene matches. This sample is part of a study of blood T cells in healthy people across ages (dated by TCRdb to the mid-2010s). Background on the whole study: In model experiments, roughly one uniquely barcoded TCR beta cDNA molecule per two T cells was captured by template switching. The donors were split into four age groups: young (average 16 years), middle-aged (more than 35), aged (approximately 60) and long-lived (under 85). Age-related changes in TCR beta repertoire diversity were measured in the study by deep sequencing normalized with unique cDNA molecular identifiers. Donors of different ages were randomly distributed across sequencing lanes to avoid experimental bias. Two additional independent replicas of 1 million unique cDNA reads from the same blood draw were analyzed for two donors (one aged 18 to 29 and one aged 80 or older). What the research found in general, with its limitations: Estimates of total diversity based on one million sequenced T cells were considered lower bounds and underestimates. Since profiling was done on bulk unsorted PBMCs, naive and antigen-experienced compartments could not be conclusively compared. Donor CMV infection status was unknown, potentially confounding age-related changes in expanded clonotypes. There was a strong correlation between observed TCR beta diversity and the percentage of naive T cells measured by flow cytometry. Observed TCR beta diversity per million T cells fell roughly linearly with age, and a significant reduction was already apparent by age roughly 40. Compared with the aged group, the long-lived group had more naive CD4+ T cells, fewer expanded clones and increased TCR diversity, suggesting age selection.

The chain is assembled from TRBV2 and TRBJ2-1, and TRBD1 aligns with 7 junction nucleotides. This sequence was found in a man older than 75 in good health. The sequencing input was blood. The CDR3 reads CASSEVSQGEQFF. The bases read TGTGCCAGCAGTGAAGTGTCACAGGGGGAGCAGTTCTTC.